The 9 T cell receptor beta chains presented below share a single source sample, sequenced in a study of response to subunit inactivated influenza vaccine. TCRdb called the RT-PCR reads again in MiXCR, with one record for every CDR3 protein. The data show hundreds of thousands of distinct CDR3 sequences, around a sixth seen once. The material sequenced was PBMCs from blood, taken 11 to 12 days after vaccination. These TCRs come from a man in his fifties or sixties who received an inactivated influenza vaccine.

V and J are TRBV5-1 and TRBJ2-4, with D perhaps being TRBD1 or TRBD2 (5 bases each). Trimming pared 0 bases from V and 0 bases from J, leaving 10 bases between. The CDR3 contains 16 residues. In germline, CDR1 is SGHRS, CDR2 YFSETQ. As DNA, the CDR3 is TGCGCCAGCAGCTTGGCCCCTGGGGGAGCCAAAAACATTCAGTACTTC. Translation gives CASSLAPGGAKNIQYF.

This sequence joins TRBV5-6 and TRBJ2-3, with 7 bases lining up with TRBD2. Germline V CDR1 and CDR2: SGHDT, YYEEEE. This CDR3 spans 14 amino acids. V shed 0 bases and J 7 bases; nucleotides not matched to a gene: 5. The DNA for the CDR3 is TGTGCCAGCAGCTTGGGGACTAGTGGAAATACGCAGTATTTT. This sequence encodes CASSLGTSGNTQYF.

This clonotype was seen more than once but under ten times. The chain has TRBV10-3 and TRBJ2-3; 7 positions match TRBD1. CDR3 length: 15 amino acids. From germline, CDR1 is ENHRY and CDR2 SYGVKD. After removal of 2 bases from V and 5 bases from J, the junction contained 7 bases not matched to a gene. CDR3 sequence (DNA): TGTGCCATCAGTGAGCACAGGGGAAGGGAAGATACGCAGTATTTT. Encoded protein: CAISEHRGREDTQYF.

The chain combines TRBV7-2 with TRBJ2-4; D is perhaps TRBD2 (6 bases). The CDR3 consists of 17 residues. Germline CDR1 reads SGHTA; CDR2 reads FQGNSA. V lost 1 base and J 3 bases, leaving 16 bases between the germline ends. CDR3 bases: TGTGCCAGCAGCTTAGGGGGTAGCGGTTACGACAAAAACATTCAGTACTTC. It is translated as CASSLGGSGYDKNIQYF. Combining the CDR3 with reference TRBV7-2 and TRBJ2-4 gives the whole variable domain GAGVSQSPSNKVTEKGKDVELRCDPISGHTALYWYRQSLGQGLEFLIYFQGNSAPDKSGLPSDRFSAERTGGSVSTLTIQRTQQEDSAVYLCASSLGGSGYDKNIQYFGAGTRLSVL.

The chain carries TRBV20-1 and TRBJ2-7; TRBD2 might be the D (5 bases). Germline V CDR1 and CDR2: DFQATT, SNEGSKA (reference sequence). V lost 5 bases, J lost 4 bases, and 18 bases lay in between. The CDR3 covers 14 residues. The CDR3 is CSAGLGGMAYEQYF. CDR3 nucleotides: TGCAGTGCTGGACTTGGAGGCATGGCATACGAGCAGTACTTC.

This clonotype was recorded at least ten times. The V call is TRBV12-3 or TRBV12-4, the J call TRBJ2-3, with D possibly being TRBD2 (5 bases). This CDR3 comprises 12 residues. Trimming removed 3 bases at V and 7 bases at J, with 8 bases between. CDR3 amino acids: CASSFGLNTQYF. The CDR3, as DNA: TGTGCCAGCAGTTTCGGACTGAATACGCAGTATTTT.

The chain carries TRBV11-2 and TRBJ2-3; TRBD2 matches at 10 bases. Germline CDR1 and CDR2: SGHAT and FQNNGV. CDR3 length: 14 residues. V lost 4 bases, J lost 5 bases, and 3 bases stayed unmatched. The CDR3 reads CASSSRTSGDTQYF. The CDR3 DNA reads TGTGCCAGCAGCTCCCGGACTAGCGGAGATACGCAGTATTTT.

A note on this clonotype: One junction end disagrees with the germline gene, perhaps due to a read error. The J gene is TRBJ2-2, the V gene TRBV9, with 8 bases lining up with TRBD1. The CDR3 has 16 residues. CDR1 is SGDLS and CDR2 is YYNGEE in the germline V gene. In DNA, the CDR3 is TGTGCCGGCAGCGTAGCTTTTACAGGGGGCACCGGGGAGCTGTTTTTT. Residues: CAGSVAFTGGTGELFF.

This clonotype was detected many times. This chain joins TRBV20-1 and TRBJ2-7; possibly TRBD1 or TRBD2 for D (5 bases each). V lost 0 bases and J lost 4, with 10 bases in between. CDR3 size: 13 residues. The germline gives CDR1 DFQATT, CDR2 SNEGSKA (reference sequence). The CDR3 DNA reads as TGCAGTGCTAGAGAGAGGGGTTGGTACGAGCAGTACTTC. It is translated as CSARERGWYEQYF.